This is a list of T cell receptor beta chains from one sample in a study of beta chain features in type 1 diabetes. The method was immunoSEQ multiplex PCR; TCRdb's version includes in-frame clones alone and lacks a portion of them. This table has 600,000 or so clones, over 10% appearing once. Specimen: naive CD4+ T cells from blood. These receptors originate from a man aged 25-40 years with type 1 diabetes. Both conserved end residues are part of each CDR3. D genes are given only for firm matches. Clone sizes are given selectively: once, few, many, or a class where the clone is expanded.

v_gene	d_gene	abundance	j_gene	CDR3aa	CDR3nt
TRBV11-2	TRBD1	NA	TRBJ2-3	CASSKNPGQGGHTDTQYF	TGTGCCAGCAGCAAAAATCCGGGACAGGGAGGTCACACAGATACGCAGTATTTT
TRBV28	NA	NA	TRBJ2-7	CASSLEGAGLGEQYF	TGTGCCAGCAGTCTGGAGGGGGCAGGGTTGGGCGAGCAGTACTTC
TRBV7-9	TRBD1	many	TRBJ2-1	CASSSGQGFRDEQFF	TGTGCCAGCAGCTCGGGACAGGGATTTAGGGATGAGCAGTTCTTC
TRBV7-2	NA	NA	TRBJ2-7	CASSTLATYEQYF	TGTGCCAGCAGCACACTAGCCACCTACGAGCAGTACTTC
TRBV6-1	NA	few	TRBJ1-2	CASSLDYSRGYTF	TGTGCCAGCAGTTTGGACTACTCCAGGGGCTACACCTTC
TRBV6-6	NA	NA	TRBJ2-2	CASRMDPGHNTGELFF	TGTGCCAGCAGGATGGATCCGGGACATAACACCGGGGAGCTGTTTTTT
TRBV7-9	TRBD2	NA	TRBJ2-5	CASSLLGGSEETQYF	TGTGCCAGCAGCTTATTGGGGGGGTCAGAGGAGACCCAGTACTTC
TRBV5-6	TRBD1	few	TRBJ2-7	CASSFGIGTGINEQYF	TGTGCCAGCAGCTTTGGAATCGGGACAGGGATCAACGAGCAGTACTTC
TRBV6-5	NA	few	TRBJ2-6	CASTTGTTGANVLTF	TGTGCCAGCACTACCGGGACGACAGGGGCCAACGTCCTGACTTTC
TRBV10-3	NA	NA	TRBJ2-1	CAISANDHEQFF	TGTGCCATCAGTGCTAACGACCATGAGCAGTTCTTC
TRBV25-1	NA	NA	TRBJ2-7	CASSGDYRERMKTYEQYF	TGTGCCAGCAGTGGGGACTACAGGGAACGGATGAAAACCTACGAGCAGTACTTC
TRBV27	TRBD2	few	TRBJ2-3	CASSGLAGGNDTQYF	TGTGCCAGCAGCGGACTAGCGGGGGGAAATGATACGCAGTATTTT
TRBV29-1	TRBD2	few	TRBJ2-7	CSVENTSGDYEQYF	TGCAGCGTTGAAAATACTAGCGGGGACTACGAGCAGTACTTC
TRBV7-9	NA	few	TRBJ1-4	CASSSSVTGPRSTPFWAVF	TGTGCCAGCAGCTCGAGCGTGACAGGCCCACGTAGTACTCCTTTTTGGGCAGTTTTT
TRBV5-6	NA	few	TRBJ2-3	CASSLGGRPDTQYF	TGTGCCAGCAGCTTGGGTGGGCGCCCAGATACGCAGTATTTT
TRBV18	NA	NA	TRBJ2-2	CASSPIRRNTGELFF	TGTGCCAGCTCACCGATCAGGAGAAACACCGGGGAGCTGTTTTTT
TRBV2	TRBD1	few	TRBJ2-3	CAEGASDTQYF	TGTGCTGAGGGGGCCTCAGATACGCAGTATTTT
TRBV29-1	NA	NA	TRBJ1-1	CSVEDSFHTEAFF	TGCAGCGTTGAAGATTCATTCCACACTGAAGCTTTCTTT
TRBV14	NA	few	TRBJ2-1	CASSQVGGDAYNEQFF	TGTGCCAGCAGCCAAGTTGGCGGGGACGCCTACAATGAGCAGTTCTTC
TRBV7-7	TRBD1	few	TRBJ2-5	CASSATGDGGETQYF	TGTGCTAGCAGCGCAACAGGGGATGGAGGAGAGACCCAGTACTTC
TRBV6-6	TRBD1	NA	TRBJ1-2	CASSLRDRSNYGYTF	TGTGCCAGCAGTCTCCGGGACAGATCTAACTATGGCTACACCTTC
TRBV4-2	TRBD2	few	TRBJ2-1	CASSVSGGSYNEQFF	TGTGCCAGCAGCGTTAGCGGGGGAAGCTACAATGAGCAGTTCTTC
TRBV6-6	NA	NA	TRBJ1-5	CASKRGGNQPQHF	TGTGCCAGCAAACGGGGGGGCAATCAGCCCCAGCATTTT
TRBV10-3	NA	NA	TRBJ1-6	CAISERSDNSPLHF	TGTGCCATCAGTGAACGATCTGATAATTCACCCCTCCACTTT
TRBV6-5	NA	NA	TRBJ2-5	CASKAWAQETQYF	TGTGCCAGCAAAGCCTGGGCACAAGAGACCCAGTACTTC
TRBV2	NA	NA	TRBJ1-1	CASSEIATAFF	TGTGCCAGCAGTGAAATTGCAACAGCTTTCTTT
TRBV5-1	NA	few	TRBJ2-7	CASQAGYEQYF	TGCGCCAGCCAGGCGGGCTACGAGCAGTACTTC